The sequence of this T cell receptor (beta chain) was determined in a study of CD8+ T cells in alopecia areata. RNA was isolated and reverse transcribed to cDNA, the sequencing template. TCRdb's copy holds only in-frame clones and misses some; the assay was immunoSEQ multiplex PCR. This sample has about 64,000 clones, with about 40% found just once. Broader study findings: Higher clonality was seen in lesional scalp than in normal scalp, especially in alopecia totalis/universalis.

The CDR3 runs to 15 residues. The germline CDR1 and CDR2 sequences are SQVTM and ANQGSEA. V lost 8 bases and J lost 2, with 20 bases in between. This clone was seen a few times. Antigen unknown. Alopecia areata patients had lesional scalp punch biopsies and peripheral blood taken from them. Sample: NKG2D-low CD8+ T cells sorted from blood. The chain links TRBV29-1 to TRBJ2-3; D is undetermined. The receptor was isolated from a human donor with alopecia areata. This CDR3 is CSPWVVEHTTDTQYF. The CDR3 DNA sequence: TGCAGCCCTTGGGTAGTGGAACACACCACAGATACGCAGTATTTT.